This entry lists 2 T cell receptor beta chains sequenced from one sample in a study of cytomegalovirus exposure and HLA in healthy donors (dated by TCRdb to about 2017). Library preparation was by the immunoSEQ multiplex PCR assay. The multiplex PCR relied on a mix of 60 forward primers for TCR Vbeta segments and 13 reverse primers for TCR Jbeta segments. TCRdb took over this immuneACCESS table, retaining in-frame rearrangements with V and J assigned. Such tables are incomplete; in checked studies, under half of the missing clones stem from an unresolved V gene, and the remainder is unexplained. The sample yields about 120,000 clones; 70% to 85% were counted once. The top ten clonotypes cover approximately 5.5% of the sample. Material: PBMCs. These receptors were collected from a man aged 18 to 35 in good health and CMV-seropositive.

The chain joins TRBV29-1 to TRBJ1-1; perhaps TRBD1 as D (6 bases). The CDR3 consists of 13 residues. Germline V gene data show CDR1 as SQVTM and CDR2 as ANQGSEA. V dropped 7 bases and J dropped 3 bases, with 15 bases sitting between them. In nucleotides, the CDR3 is TGCAGCGCCACCAGGGGAGGGGACACTGAAGCTTTCTTT. As protein: CSATRGGDTEAFF.

The sample holds a few counts of this clone. The chain uses TRBV28 and TRBJ1-5; 8 bases align to TRBD1. This CDR3 contains 14 residues. With 1 base clipped from V and 9 bases from J, the junction kept 5 bases outside the gene matches. Germline CDR1 MDHEN, CDR2 SYDVKM. In DNA, the CDR3 is TGTGCCAGCAGTTTATCGCAGGGGGCTTGGCCCCAGCATTTT. This gives the protein CASSLSQGAWPQHF.